The rows below give T cell receptor beta chains drawn from one sample of a study of blood T cell repertoires in COVID-19. Clones were sequenced by immunoSEQ multiplex PCR, and TCRdb holds only the in-frame ones, with some missing. Here the sample spans over 200,000 clones, more than 70% being singletons. The material sequenced was peripheral blood. These receptors were collected from a woman in her fifties or sixties with acute or convalescent COVID-19. CDR3s include the opening cysteine and the closing phenylalanine or tryptophan. Each record gives: V gene, J gene, D gene, clone size, CDR3 protein, CDR3 DNA. D genes are given only for firm matches. Size values are once, few and many counts, or a class for expanded clones, and some rows have none.

V gene: TRBV5-6; J gene: TRBJ1-4; D gene: -; clone size: -; CDR3 protein: CASSLDLGGSEKLFF; CDR3 DNA: TGTGCCAGCAGCTTGGATCTGGGAGGCTCTGAAAAACTGTTTTTT
V gene: TRBV30; J gene: TRBJ2-2; D gene: TRBD2; clone size: once; CDR3 protein: CAWSPGLAGGIAGELFF; CDR3 DNA: TGTGCCTGGAGTCCGGGACTAGCGGGAGGTATAGCCGGGGAGCTGTTTTTT
V gene: TRBV4-1; J gene: TRBJ2-7; D gene: TRBD2; clone size: -; CDR3 protein: CASSQGTSGGITYEQYF; CDR3 DNA: TGCGCCAGCAGCCAAGGGACTAGCGGGGGGATCACCTACGAGCAGTACTTC
V gene: TRBV4-2; J gene: TRBJ2-5; D gene: TRBD2; clone size: -; CDR3 protein: CASSQGTSGETQYF; CDR3 DNA: TGTGCCAGCAGCCAAGGGACTAGCGGGGAGACCCAGTACTTC
V gene: TRBV14; J gene: TRBJ2-4; D gene: TRBD2; clone size: -; CDR3 protein: CASSRAGGVAKNIQYF; CDR3 DNA: TGTGCCAGCAGCCGGGCGGGAGGCGTAGCCAAAAACATTCAGTACTTC
V gene: TRBV25-1; J gene: TRBJ1-4; D gene: -; clone size: -; CDR3 protein: CASSGYLQGSSTNEKLFF; CDR3 DNA: TGTGCCAGCAGTGGGTATTTACAGGGAAGCTCAACTAATGAAAAACTGTTTTTT
V gene: TRBV18; J gene: TRBJ1-5; D gene: -; clone size: -; CDR3 protein: CASSPSGGTSNQPQHF; CDR3 DNA: TGTGCCAGCTCACCATCCGGTGGGACAAGCAATCAGCCCCAGCATTTT
V gene: TRBV12-3/TRBV12-4; J gene: TRBJ2-2; D gene: -; clone size: few; CDR3 protein: CASSSVNTGELFF; CDR3 DNA: TGTGCCAGCAGCTCAGTGAACACCGGGGAGCTGTTTTTT
V gene: TRBV3-1/TRBV3-2; J gene: TRBJ2-2; D gene: -; clone size: -; CDR3 protein: CASSQDSLGELFF; CDR3 DNA: TGTGCCAGCAGCCAAGATAGCCTCGGGGAGCTGTTTTTT
V gene: TRBV18; J gene: TRBJ2-5; D gene: TRBD2; clone size: once; CDR3 protein: CASSPGTSGSFQETQYF; CDR3 DNA: TGTGCCAGCTCACCAGGGACTAGCGGGAGCTTCCAAGAGACCCAGTACTTC
V gene: TRBV12-5; J gene: TRBJ2-3; D gene: TRBD2; clone size: -; CDR3 protein: CASGRGGFSDTQYF; CDR3 DNA: TGTGCTAGTGGTCGGGGGGGTTTTTCGGATACGCAGTATTTT
V gene: TRBV3-1/TRBV3-2; J gene: TRBJ2-3; D gene: -; clone size: -; CDR3 protein: CASSQLADTQYF; CDR3 DNA: TGTGCCAGCAGCCAACTAGCAGATACGCAGTATTTT
V gene: TRBV7-9; J gene: TRBJ1-3; D gene: TRBD1; clone size: -; CDR3 protein: CASSLAETGAGNTIYF; CDR3 DNA: TGTGCCAGCAGCTTAGCTGAGACAGGGGCTGGAAACACCATATATTTT
V gene: TRBV7-9; J gene: TRBJ1-2; D gene: TRBD1; clone size: -; CDR3 protein: CASSWGGTGGVLF; CDR3 DNA: TGTGCCAGCAGCTGGGGAGGGACAGGGGGAGTCCTCTTC
V gene: TRBV6-6; J gene: TRBJ1-5; D gene: TRBD1; clone size: -; CDR3 protein: CASSTTGVSNQPQHF; CDR3 DNA: TGTGCCAGCAGTACTACAGGGGTCAGCAATCAGCCCCAGCATTTT
V gene: TRBV29-1; J gene: TRBJ1-5; D gene: -; clone size: -; CDR3 protein: CSARVGNQPQHF; CDR3 DNA: TGCAGCGCCAGGGTCGGCAATCAGCCCCAGCATTTT
V gene: TRBV5-1; J gene: TRBJ1-1; D gene: -; clone size: -; CDR3 protein: CASSGQQTVNTEAFF; CDR3 DNA: TGCGCCAGCAGTGGACAGCAAACGGTGAACACTGAAGCTTTCTTT
V gene: TRBV6-2/TRBV6-3; J gene: TRBJ2-1; D gene: -; clone size: -; CDR3 protein: CASSAPAGYYNEQFF; CDR3 DNA: TGTGCCAGCAGTGCTCCGGCGGGCTACTACAATGAGCAGTTCTTC
V gene: TRBV19; J gene: TRBJ2-2; D gene: -; clone size: -; CDR3 protein: CASSVGGVNTGELFF; CDR3 DNA: TGTGCCAGTAGTGTAGGCGGAGTGAACACCGGGGAGCTGTTTTTT
V gene: TRBV28; J gene: TRBJ2-1; D gene: TRBD1; clone size: -; CDR3 protein: CASSTIRDRDEQFF; CDR3 DNA: TGTGCCAGCAGCACTATCCGGGACAGGGATGAGCAGTTCTTC
V gene: TRBV30; J gene: TRBJ1-5; D gene: -; clone size: -; CDR3 protein: CAWSPMGGGRGNQPQHF; CDR3 DNA: TGTGCCTGGAGTCCCATGGGGGGAGGACGGGGCAATCAGCCCCAGCATTTT
V gene: TRBV5-6; J gene: TRBJ1-2; D gene: TRBD1; clone size: -; CDR3 protein: CASSSGTGNYGYTF; CDR3 DNA: TGTGCCAGCAGCTCCGGGACAGGGAACTATGGCTACACCTTC
V gene: TRBV5-1; J gene: TRBJ2-7; D gene: TRBD1; clone size: -; CDR3 protein: CASSLVSGGEQYF; CDR3 DNA: TGCGCCAGCAGCTTAGTTTCAGGGGGCGAGCAGTACTTC
V gene: TRBV6-5; J gene: TRBJ1-1; D gene: -; clone size: once; CDR3 protein: CASSYGQEGGTEAFF; CDR3 DNA: TGTGCCAGCAGTTACGGCCAGGAGGGTGGAACTGAAGCTTTCTTT
V gene: TRBV4-1; J gene: TRBJ2-1; D gene: -; clone size: -; CDR3 protein: CASSHLEGRYNEQFF; CDR3 DNA: TGCGCCAGCAGCCACTTGGAGGGCCGGTACAATGAGCAGTTCTTC
V gene: TRBV27; J gene: TRBJ1-2; D gene: TRBD1; clone size: -; CDR3 protein: CASSDRGLHYGYTF; CDR3 DNA: TGTGCCAGCAGTGACAGGGGGCTCCACTATGGCTACACCTTC
V gene: TRBV30; J gene: TRBJ2-3; D gene: TRBD2; clone size: -; CDR3 protein: CAWSVQGLGTQYF; CDR3 DNA: TGTGCCTGGAGTGTACAAGGACTAGGTACGCAGTATTTT
V gene: TRBV6-4; J gene: TRBJ2-1; D gene: -; clone size: -; CDR3 protein: CASSDSNLGTQVHEQFF; CDR3 DNA: TGTGCCAGCAGTGACTCAAATCTCGGAACGCAGGTCCATGAGCAGTTCTTC
V gene: TRBV25-1; J gene: TRBJ1-4; D gene: TRBD1; clone size: -; CDR3 protein: CASSEYKGQGEKLFF; CDR3 DNA: TGTGCCAGCAGTGAATATAAGGGACAGGGGGAAAAACTGTTTTTT
V gene: TRBV7-6; J gene: TRBJ2-6; D gene: -; clone size: -; CDR3 protein: CASSFSQAGANVLTF; CDR3 DNA: TGTGCCAGCAGCTTTTCGCAAGCGGGGGCCAACGTCCTGACTTTC
V gene: TRBV7-6; J gene: TRBJ2-4; D gene: TRBD1; clone size: -; CDR3 protein: CASSPLPTGGATKNIQYF; CDR3 DNA: TGTGCCAGCAGCCCGCTCCCCACAGGGGGCGCGACCAAAAACATTCAGTACTTC
V gene: TRBV2; J gene: TRBJ2-6; D gene: TRBD1; clone size: -; CDR3 protein: CASRSPGQGASGANVLTF; CDR3 DNA: TGTGCCAGCAGATCACCGGGACAGGGGGCTTCTGGGGCCAACGTCCTGACTTTC
V gene: TRBV2; J gene: TRBJ1-2; D gene: -; clone size: -; CDR3 protein: CASSLMRGSNYGYTF; CDR3 DNA: TGTGCCAGTAGTCTCATGCGGGGAAGTAACTATGGCTACACCTTC
V gene: TRBV7-8; J gene: TRBJ2-2; D gene: TRBD2; clone size: -; CDR3 protein: CASSLQQPYLAGVTGELFF; CDR3 DNA: TGTGCCAGCAGCTTACAGCAACCGTATCTAGCGGGAGTCACCGGGGAGCTGTTTTTT
V gene: TRBV12-5; J gene: TRBJ1-2; D gene: -; clone size: -; CDR3 protein: CASGAPGSYGYTF; CDR3 DNA: TGTGCTAGTGGTGCCCCTGGGAGCTACGGCTACACCTTC
V gene: TRBV18; J gene: TRBJ2-1; D gene: TRBD2; clone size: -; CDR3 protein: CASSPGQRLAGGPVSEQFF; CDR3 DNA: TGTGCCAGCTCACCGGGGCAGCGACTAGCGGGAGGGCCGGTGAGTGAGCAGTTCTTC
V gene: TRBV6-5; J gene: TRBJ1-5; D gene: TRBD1; clone size: -; CDR3 protein: CASSRTGISNQPQHF; CDR3 DNA: TGTGCCAGCAGCCGGACAGGGATTAGCAATCAGCCCCAGCATTTT
V gene: TRBV19; J gene: TRBJ1-5; D gene: -; clone size: -; CDR3 protein: CASSIQIISNQPQHF; CDR3 DNA: TGTGCCAGTAGTATTCAGATAATTAGCAATCAGCCCCAGCATTTT
V gene: TRBV6-6; J gene: TRBJ1-2; D gene: -; clone size: once; CDR3 protein: CASSYEGEGYGYTF; CDR3 DNA: TGTGCCAGCAGTTACGAGGGCGAGGGCTATGGCTACACCTTC
V gene: TRBV11-2; J gene: TRBJ2-7; D gene: TRBD1; clone size: -; CDR3 protein: CASSLDRQGTYEQYF; CDR3 DNA: TGTGCCAGCAGCTTAGACCGACAGGGAACCTACGAGCAGTACTTC
V gene: TRBV7-2; J gene: TRBJ1-5; D gene: -; clone size: -; CDR3 protein: CASSLGPGWSNQPQHF; CDR3 DNA: TGTGCCAGCAGCTTAGGTCCGGGTTGGAGCAATCAGCCCCAGCATTTT
V gene: TRBV5-1; J gene: TRBJ2-1; D gene: TRBD2; clone size: once; CDR3 protein: CASSHDPGGSNEQFF; CDR3 DNA: TGCGCCAGCAGTCATGACCCGGGGGGGTCGAATGAGCAGTTCTTC
V gene: TRBV28; J gene: TRBJ2-5; D gene: TRBD1; clone size: once; CDR3 protein: CASGQGQETQYF; CDR3 DNA: TGTGCCAGCGGACAGGGCCAAGAGACCCAGTACTTC
V gene: TRBV19; J gene: TRBJ1-4; D gene: TRBD1; clone size: once; CDR3 protein: CASRTGTGGTNEKLFF; CDR3 DNA: TGTGCCAGTAGAACCGGGACAGGGGGTACTAATGAAAAACTGTTTTTT
V gene: TRBV19; J gene: TRBJ2-1; D gene: TRBD2; clone size: -; CDR3 protein: CASSILAGVGTSYNEQFF; CDR3 DNA: TGTGCCAGTAGTATTTTAGCGGGGGTTGGTACCTCCTACAATGAGCAGTTCTTC
V gene: TRBV2; J gene: TRBJ2-1; D gene: TRBD2; clone size: -; CDR3 protein: CATRTGLPNNEQFF; CDR3 DNA: TGTGCCACTAGGACGGGACTACCGAACAATGAGCAGTTCTTC
V gene: TRBV11-2; J gene: TRBJ1-5; D gene: -; clone size: -; CDR3 protein: CASSLEPGFGQPQHF; CDR3 DNA: TGTGCCAGCAGCTTAGAGCCAGGGTTCGGACAGCCCCAGCATTTT
V gene: TRBV5-4; J gene: TRBJ2-3; D gene: TRBD2; clone size: -; CDR3 protein: CASSFGLESTDTQYF; CDR3 DNA: TGTGCCAGCAGCTTTGGACTAGAAAGCACAGATACGCAGTATTTT
V gene: TRBV5-8; J gene: TRBJ1-1; D gene: -; clone size: -; CDR3 protein: CASSLDMTGNTEAFF; CDR3 DNA: TGTGCCAGCAGCTTGGATATGACAGGGAACACTGAAGCTTTCTTT